Presented here are 28 T cell receptor beta chains from one specimen sequenced in a study of cytomegalovirus exposure and HLA in healthy donors. 13 Jbeta primers and 60 Vbeta primers were used for the PCR. Generated by immunoSEQ multiplex PCR, the TCRdb table keeps only in-frame clones and is missing some. The sample comprises some 150,000 clones, 75% to 90% of which are singletons, and 1.2% rests with the top ten. Sequencing was performed on PBMCs. Source of these receptors: a female donor in good health and CMV-seronegative.

The chain couples TRBV19 to TRBJ1-1; D possibly corresponds to TRBD1 (5 bases). Trimming took off 1 base at V and 7 bases at J, with 10 bases between the two ends. The CDR3 has 13 amino acids. CDR1 and CDR2 from the germline V gene are LNHDA and SQIVND (reference sequence). The DNA of the CDR3 is TGTGCCAGTAGTATAGTGGTAAGGGGTGAAGCTTTCTTT. It codes for CASSIVVRGEAFF.

The J gene is TRBJ2-1, the V gene TRBV13; tentatively, D is TRBD2 (6 bases). V shed 3 bases and J shed 4 bases, with 10 bases lying between them. CDR1 and CDR2 (germline): PRHDT, FYEKMQ (reference sequence). CDR3 size: 14 residues. In nucleotides, the CDR3 is TGTGCCAGCAGCTTTCGGGGGAAATACAATGAGCAGTTCTTC. As protein: CASSFRGKYNEQFF.

The chain recombines TRBV27 with TRBJ1-1, with D perhaps matching TRBD1 (5 bases). V lost 2 bases and J 3 bases, leaving 10 bases between the germline ends. CDR3 length: 14 amino acids. Germline CDR1 and CDR2: MNHEY and SMNVEV (reference sequence). The CDR3: CASSLTPGDTEAFF. The DNA of the CDR3 is TGTGCCAGCAGTTTAACCCCGGGGGACACTGAAGCTTTCTTT.

Written as DNA, the CDR3 is TGTGCCAGCAGCGTATCAGCAAAAGGCGGCAATGAGCAGTTCTTC. It is translated as CASSVSAKGGNEQFF. This chain uses TRBV9 with TRBJ2-1, with unresolved D. The length of the CDR3 is 15 residues. V was cut by 1 base and J by 6 bases, with 14 bases left in between. CDR1 is SGDLS, CDR2 YYNGEE, per germline.

The CDR3 here is CATSTRTSGLGEQYF. CDR3 sequence (DNA): TGTGCCACCAGCACCCGGACTAGCGGGCTGGGGGAGCAGTACTTC. The rearrangement links TRBV15 to TRBJ2-7, with TRBD2 matching 11 bases. The CDR3 runs 15 residues. Germline CDR1 reads LNHNV; CDR2 reads YYDKDF (reference sequence). Trimming cost V 4 bases and J 7 bases; bases outside gene matches: 9.

The gene calls are TRBV27 and TRBJ2-7; 9 bases line up with TRBD1. V gave up 4 bases and J gave up 4 bases; unmatched junction bases: 5. Germline-derived CDR1 and CDR2 are MNHEY and SMNVEV (reference sequence). This CDR3 has 14 residues. The CDR3 region is CASSSGQGMYEQYF. The DNA of the CDR3 is TGTGCCAGCAGTTCAGGACAGGGGATGTACGAGCAGTACTTC.

CDR3 region: CASSYEWTGGEAFF. The DNA for the CDR3 is TGTGCCAGCAGTTACGAGTGGACAGGGGGCGAAGCTTTCTTT. The chain combines TRBV6-6 with TRBJ1-1, with 11 bases matching TRBD1. Germline-derived CDR1 and CDR2 are MNHNY and SVGAGI (reference sequence). CDR3 size: 14 residues. V lost 2 bases and J lost 8; bases outside the gene matches: 4.

The J gene is TRBJ2-7, the V gene TRBV7-9; 7 bases align to TRBD1. The trim removed 6 bases at V and 2 bases at J, leaving 7 bases unmatched. Germline CDR1 reads SEHNR; CDR2 reads FQNEAQ (reference sequence). This CDR3 comprises 14 residues. CDR3 region: CASSPPGTAYEQYF. CDR3 bases: TGTGCCAGCAGTCCACCCGGGACAGCCTACGAGCAGTACTTC. The full variable domain, its missing parts supplied by reference TRBV7-9 and TRBJ2-7, is DTGVSQNPRHKITKRGQNVTFRCDPISEHNRLYWYRQTLGQGPEFLTYFQNEAQLEKSRLLSDRFSAERPKGSFSTLEIQRTEQGDSAMYLCASSPPGTAYEQYFGPGTRLTVT.

The chain joins TRBV7-6 to TRBJ2-7, with D unresolved. V lost 0 bases to trimming and J lost 5 bases, with 5 bases between them. This CDR3 has 12 amino acids. Per the germline V gene, CDR1 is SGHVS and CDR2 is FNYEAQ. CDR3 DNA: TGTGCCAGCAGCTTAGCGGGCGACGAGCAGTACTTC. Translating it yields CASSLAGDEQYF.

This chain connects TRBV27 to TRBJ2-7; 11 bases map to TRBD2. Germline-derived CDR1 and CDR2 are MNHEY and SMNVEV (reference sequence). CDR3 length equals 15 residues. Losses at the gene ends were 5 bases for V and 3 bases for J; bases not matched to a gene: 6. This chain's CDR3 is CASSPLAGGFYEQYF. For the CDR3, the DNA is TGTGCCAGCAGTCCCCTAGCGGGAGGCTTCTACGAGCAGTACTTC.

This clone was counted a single time. V usage is TRBV18 and J usage is TRBJ2-7, with TRBD1 matching 7 bases. V shed 3 bases and J 0 bases; nucleotides not matched to a gene: 5. The CDR3 covers 15 residues. Germline V gene data show CDR1 as KGHSH and CDR2 as LQKENI. The CDR3 protein is CASSPRAGGSYEQYF. CDR3 bases: TGTGCCAGCTCACCCCGGGCAGGGGGCTCCTACGAGCAGTACTTC.

The gene calls are TRBV27 and TRBJ2-3, with TRBD2 matching over 7 bases. J gave up 5 bases and V 2 bases, and 10 bases lay outside the gene matches. The CDR3 contains 16 residues. CDR1 and CDR2 (germline): MNHEY, SMNVEV (reference sequence). The CDR3 nucleotides read TGTGCCAGCAGTTTAGCCTCAGCGGGACCTGGAGATACGCAGTATTTT. It codes for CASSLASAGPGDTQYF.

This clone was counted only a few times. The chain has TRBV7-9 and TRBJ1-5; maybe TRBD1 (5 bases). Per the germline V gene, CDR1 is SEHNR and CDR2 is FQNEAQ (reference sequence). This CDR3 is built from 15 residues. The V gene lost 2 bases and the J gene lost 5 bases, with 13 bases spanning the gap. CDR3 bases: TGTGCCAGCAGCTTACAAGGGGCGCCCCATCAGCCCCAGCATTTT. Translating it yields CASSLQGAPHQPQHF. Full variable domain (rest looked up from reference TRBV7-9 and TRBJ1-5): DTGVSQNPRHKITKRGQNVTFRCDPISEHNRLYWYRQTLGQGPEFLTYFQNEAQLEKSRLLSDRFSAERPKGSFSTLEIQRTEQGDSAMYLCASSLQGAPHQPQHFGDGTRLSIL.

The V gene is TRBV2, the J gene TRBJ1-1; weak D call: TRBD1 (5 bases). The CDR3 runs 14 residues. Trimming removed 6 bases at V and 5 bases at J, with 16 bases between. Germline V CDR1 and CDR2: SNHLY, FYNNEI. CDR3 region: CASSLDTGVTEAFF. The CDR3 DNA reads as TGTGCCAGCAGCCTAGATACAGGAGTTACTGAAGCTTTCTTT.

J is TRBJ1-4 and V is TRBV28, with D possibly TRBD1 on 6 matching bases. The CDR3 is made up of 18 amino acids. CDR1 is MDHEN and CDR2 is SYDVKM in the germline V gene. Deletions cut 5 bases from V and 0 bases from J, with 19 bases between. CDR3 protein: CASSPYGGTHATNEKLFF. The CDR3, as DNA: TGTGCCAGCAGTCCATACGGTGGGACACACGCAACTAATGAAAAACTGTTTTTT.

As DNA, the CDR3 is TGTGCCAGCAGTTTAAGCCGGTCTGGTGAAAAACTGTTTTTT. As protein: CASSLSRSGEKLFF. V is TRBV27 and J is TRBJ1-4; D remains unclear. V lost 2 bases and J 7 bases, leaving 11 bases between the germline ends. Germline CDR1 reads MNHEY; CDR2 reads SMNVEV (reference sequence). The CDR3 length is 14 residues.

The chain couples TRBV14 to TRBJ1-1, with TRBD1 matching 8 bases. Per germline, CDR1 SGHDN and CDR2 FVKESK. This CDR3 has 12 residues. The trim removed 8 bases at V and 5 bases at J, leaving 4 bases unmatched. The DNA of the CDR3 is TGTGCCAGCGGACAGGGTGGAACTGAAGCTTTCTTT. Its translation is CASGQGGTEAFF.

The V and J genes are TRBV19 and TRBJ1-1, with TRBD1 matching 11 bases. Trimming at V came to 4 bases and at J to 4 bases, leaving 2 bases not matched to a gene. This CDR3 region has 14 residues. Germline values: CDR1 LNHDA, CDR2 SQIVND (reference sequence). The CDR3 region has the DNA TGTGCCAGTAGTACCGGGACAGGGGGCACTGAAGCTTTCTTT. Translated, it gives CASSTGTGGTEAFF.

For the CDR3, the DNA is TGTGCCAGCAGCTTAGCCGCGGGAGAATACAATGAGCAGTTCTTC. It encodes CASSLAAGEYNEQFF. The chain employs TRBV13 and TRBJ2-1, with TRBD2 identical over 7 bases. The CDR3 runs 15 residues. Trimming removed 1 base from V and 4 bases from J; junction bases left unmatched: 4. CDR1 PRHDT and CDR2 FYEKMQ come from the germline V gene (reference sequence).

The chain employs TRBV29-1 and TRBJ1-5, with 10 bases fitting TRBD1. Germline CDR1 and CDR2: SQVTM and ANQGSEA. With 7 bases clipped from V and 6 bases from J, the junction kept 9 bases outside the gene matches. CDR3 length: 14 amino acids. Here the CDR3 DNA reads TGCAGCGATGAGACAGGGGGCGCGGGTCAGCCCCAGCATTTT. Amino acid sequence: CSDETGGAGQPQHF.

This sequence joins TRBV19 and TRBJ2-5, with TRBD1 as a possible D gene (5 bases). The CDR3 length is 16 residues. Trimming cost V 1 base and J 2 bases, with 14 bases left between them. In germline, CDR1 is LNHDA, CDR2 SQIVND (reference sequence). CDR3 nucleotide sequence: TGTGCCAGTAGTATAGCAGGGATCGGTTTACAAGAGACCCAGTACTTC. Protein product: CASSIAGIGLQETQYF.

This chain uses TRBV6-5 with TRBJ1-5; D possibly corresponds to TRBD1 (6 bases). V lost 5 bases to trimming and J lost 4 bases, with 12 bases between them. This CDR3 spans 14 amino acids. Germline assignment: CDR1 MNHEY and CDR2 SVGAGI. The CDR3 coding sequence is TGTGCCAGCAGTCACAGGGAGTGGAATCAGCCCCAGCATTTT. Translating it yields CASSHREWNQPQHF.

This sequence joins TRBV28 and TRBJ1-5; 7 positions match TRBD1. V lost 6 bases and J lost 0; bases outside the gene matches: 5. The CDR3 has 15 amino acids. In germline, CDR1 is MDHEN, CDR2 SYDVKM. CDR3 loop: CASSTGQSSNQPQHF. CDR3 DNA: TGTGCCAGCAGCACGGGACAGAGTAGCAATCAGCCCCAGCATTTT.

V is TRBV5-1 and J is TRBJ2-1; tentative D call: TRBD2 (5 bases). V gave up 0 bases and J gave up 2 bases, with 12 bases separating them. Germline V gene lookup returns CDR1 SGHRS and CDR2 YFSETQ. The CDR3 runs to 16 residues. The CDR3 bases are TGCGCCAGCAGCTTGGCTTCGGGAAACCCCTACAATGAGCAGTTCTTC. Translation: CASSLASGNPYNEQFF.

This chain uses TRBV2 with TRBJ1-2, with D possibly TRBD1 on 5 matching bases. V gave up 3 bases and J gave up 12 bases, with 8 bases separating them. Per the germline V gene, CDR1 is SNHLY and CDR2 is FYNNEI. The CDR3 contains 10 residues. CDR3 nucleotide sequence: TGTGCCAGCAGTGACCCGGGGGACACCTTC. It yields the protein CASSDPGDTF.

V usage is TRBV27 and J usage is TRBJ1-1; no firm D call. This CDR3 is 12 amino acids long. With 5 bases removed from V and 3 bases from J, the gap between germline ends came to 7 bases. CDR1 and CDR2 (germline): MNHEY, SMNVEV (reference sequence). CDR3: CASSPLDTEAFF. DNA for the CDR3: TGTGCCAGCAGTCCCTTAGACACTGAAGCTTTCTTT.

The chain recombines TRBV5-4 with TRBJ2-1, with TRBD2 matching 8 bases. The CDR3 runs 16 residues. The trim removed 3 bases at V and 2 bases at J, leaving 7 bases unmatched. Germline V gene data show CDR1 as SGHNT and CDR2 as YYREEE (reference sequence). DNA of the CDR3: TGTGCCAGCAGCTCGAGCGGGAGTCTTCCCTACAATGAGCAGTTCTTC. Translated, it gives CASSSSGSLPYNEQFF.

The V call is TRBV2, the J call TRBJ1-2; maybe TRBD1 (6 bases). Deletions cut 4 bases from V and 8 bases from J, with 14 bases between. This CDR3 region has 13 residues. Germline V lookup: CDR1 SNHLY, CDR2 FYNNEI. The CDR3 reads CASSADRGRGYTF. In DNA, the CDR3 is TGTGCCAGCAGTGCGGACAGAGGGAGAGGCTACACCTTC.